The rows below give T cell receptor beta chains drawn from one sample of a study of blood T cell repertoires in COVID-19. Clones were sequenced by immunoSEQ multiplex PCR, and TCRdb holds only the in-frame ones, with some missing. The sample includes about 300,000 clones, 70% to 90% seen only once; the top ten take 1.3%. Material for sequencing was peripheral blood. Receptors were obtained from a man in his 70s with acute or convalescent COVID-19. Both conserved end residues are part of each CDR3. D genes are given only for firm matches. Rows give clone size only sometimes, using once, few, many, or a class for an expanded clone.

cdr3_aa,cdr3_nt,j_call,d_call,clone_size,v_call
CASSQGAAYNEQFF,TGTGCCAGCAGCCAAGGAGCAGCGTACAATGAGCAGTTCTTC,TRBJ2-1,-,once,TRBV3-1/TRBV3-2
CASSLDPRGGSNEQFF,TGCGCCAGCAGCTTGGACCCCCGGGGGGGATCCAATGAGCAGTTCTTC,TRBJ2-1,TRBD2,-,TRBV5-1
CASRGLAGGVGELFF,TGTGCCAGCAGGGGACTAGCGGGAGGGGTCGGGGAGCTGTTTTTT,TRBJ2-2,TRBD2,-,TRBV27
CASSSATGRTEAFF,TGTGCCAGCAGCTCCGCGACAGGGCGAACTGAAGCTTTCTTT,TRBJ1-1,TRBD1,few,TRBV5-4
CASSPRRQGGGIDTQYF,TGTGCCAGCAGTCCACGGAGACAGGGAGGTGGAATCGATACGCAGTATTTT,TRBJ2-3,-,-,TRBV28
CASSLKREGLLGTQYF,TGTGCCAGCAGCTTAAAGCGGGAGGGCCTCCTCGGGACCCAGTACTTC,TRBJ2-5,TRBD2,-,TRBV7-9
CASSPAPGLGHYEQYF,TGTGCCAGCAGCCCTGCGCCGGGACTAGGGCACTACGAGCAGTACTTC,TRBJ2-7,TRBD2,-,TRBV5-6
CASRRTGTGNPGEQFF,TGCGCCAGCAGGCGTACCGGGACAGGGAATCCTGGTGAGCAGTTCTTC,TRBJ2-1,TRBD1,-,TRBV5-1
CASSLPGFSYEQYF,TGTGCCAGCAGTTTACCGGGTTTCTCCTACGAGCAGTACTTC,TRBJ2-7,-,-,TRBV28
CASSLRGAAEKLFF,TGTGCCAGCAGCTTACGGGGGGCTGCTGAAAAACTGTTTTTT,TRBJ1-4,-,once,TRBV7-9
CATSSGPISYEQYF,TGTGCCACCTCGAGCGGCCCGATCTCCTACGAGCAGTACTTC,TRBJ2-7,-,once,TRBV10-3
CASIRRGAHGQPQHF,TGTGCCAGTATCCGCCGGGGGGCTCATGGTCAGCCCCAGCATTTT,TRBJ1-5,-,once,TRBV19
CASSSLGQFTEAFF,TGTGCCAGCAGCTCCCTAGGACAGTTCACTGAAGCTTTCTTT,TRBJ1-1,-,-,TRBV5-6
CASSSTGFAELFF,TGTGCCAGCAGTTCTACAGGGTTCGCGGAGCTGTTTTTT,TRBJ2-2,-,-,TRBV6-2/TRBV6-3
CASSPLAGGSYEQYF,TGTGCCAGCAGTCCATTAGCGGGAGGCTCCTACGAGCAGTACTTC,TRBJ2-7,TRBD2,-,TRBV6-2/TRBV6-3
CASSRLGGDEQYF,TGCGCCAGCAGCCGACTGGGAGGGGACGAGCAGTACTTC,TRBJ2-7,TRBD2,-,TRBV4-3
CASSSPGSYNEQFF,TGTGCCAGCAGTTCCCCCGGCTCCTACAATGAGCAGTTCTTC,TRBJ2-1,-,-,TRBV28
CASSYTGLAPLHF,TGCGCCAGCAGCTACACAGGGTTAGCACCCCTCCACTTT,TRBJ1-6,-,-,TRBV5-1
CASGRGGETQYF,TGTGCCAGCGGCAGGGGAGGGGAGACCCAGTACTTC,TRBJ2-5,-,-,TRBV7-9
CASSHGARGRGYYNEQFF,TGCGCCAGCAGCCATGGGGCTCGGGGGAGGGGCTACTACAATGAGCAGTTCTTC,TRBJ2-1,TRBD2,few,TRBV4-1
CASSLAGASSEAFF,TGTGCCAGCAGTTTAGCGGGCGCATCATCCGAAGCTTTCTTT,TRBJ1-1,-,-,TRBV27
CASSIRVPDTEAFF,TGTGCCAGTAGTATAAGAGTACCGGACACTGAAGCTTTCTTT,TRBJ1-1,-,-,TRBV19
CASSLSLAGELFF,TGTGCCAGCAGTTTATCCCTTGCCGGGGAGCTGTTTTTT,TRBJ2-2,-,few,TRBV28
CASSFLTGNTEAFF,TGTGCCAGCAGCTTCTTGACGGGGAACACTGAAGCTTTCTTT,TRBJ1-1,-,-,TRBV7-9
CASSFGPVDTEAFF,TGTGCCAGCAGTTTTGGGCCCGTTGACACTGAAGCTTTCTTT,TRBJ1-1,-,-,TRBV28
CASSKGGGSSYNSPLHF,TGTGCCAGCAGCAAGGGGGGAGGGAGCTCCTATAATTCACCCCTCCACTTT,TRBJ1-6,-,-,TRBV21-1
CASRPGLAGVNTQYF,TGTGCCAGCAGACCGGGACTAGCGGGAGTTAATACGCAGTATTTT,TRBJ2-3,TRBD2,-,TRBV2
CASSESQGNSPLHF,TGTGCCAGCAGTGAAAGCCAGGGTAATTCACCCCTCCACTTT,TRBJ1-6,-,-,TRBV2
CASSFSGRTGELFF,TGTGCCAGCAGTTTCTCAGGGCGCACCGGGGAGCTGTTTTTT,TRBJ2-2,-,-,TRBV28
CASSLDPAGGEQFF,TGCGCCAGCAGCTTGGACCCAGCGGGAGGTGAGCAGTTCTTC,TRBJ2-1,TRBD2,once,TRBV5-1
CASSPNRANEQYF,TGTGCCAGCTCACCGAACAGGGCAAACGAGCAGTACTTC,TRBJ2-7,-,-,TRBV18
CACSIAGVDEQYF,TGTGCCTGCAGTATAGCGGGAGTTGACGAGCAGTACTTC,TRBJ2-7,TRBD2,-,TRBV30
CASSPEGVSKGGELFF,TGTGCCAGCAGCCCCGAGGGGGTCTCAAAGGGCGGGGAGCTGTTTTTT,TRBJ2-2,-,-,TRBV9
CASAPTGGDTQYF,TGTGCCAGTGCCCCGACAGGGGGGGATACGCAGTATTTT,TRBJ2-3,TRBD1,-,TRBV19
CASNPGWSSYNEQFF,TGTGCCAGTAATCCGGGGTGGAGCTCCTACAATGAGCAGTTCTTC,TRBJ2-1,-,-,TRBV19
CASSQLAGGANNEQFF,TGTGCCAGCAGCCAACTAGCGGGAGGGGCTAACAATGAGCAGTTCTTC,TRBJ2-1,TRBD2,-,TRBV4-2
CASSPGGLAGNIQYF,TGTGCCAGCAGCCCAGGGGGACTAGCAGGAAACATTCAGTACTTC,TRBJ2-4,TRBD2,-,TRBV11-3
CASSDLSGNTIYF,TGTGCCAGTTCGGACTTATCTGGAAACACCATATATTTT,TRBJ1-3,-,-,TRBV15
CASSAQGARNTIYF,TGTGCCAGCAGCGCACAGGGAGCGAGAAACACCATATATTTT,TRBJ1-3,-,-,TRBV2
CASSPTESSGNTIYF,TGTGCCAGCTCACCAACGGAGAGCTCTGGAAACACCATATATTTT,TRBJ1-3,-,-,TRBV18
CASSLFLAGGSDTQYF,TGTGCCAGCAGTTTATTTTTAGCGGGAGGTTCAGATACGCAGTATTTT,TRBJ2-3,TRBD2,-,TRBV27
CASSHSLAPSGISYEQYF,TGCGCCAGCAGCCATTCCCTAGCCCCTAGCGGGATTTCCTACGAGCAGTACTTC,TRBJ2-7,TRBD2,-,TRBV4-3
CASSPNRDRVYGYTF,TGTGCCAGCAGTCCCAACCGGGACAGGGTATATGGCTACACCTTC,TRBJ1-2,TRBD1,-,TRBV6-5
CASSERQGARFEQYF,TGTGCCAGCTCAGAGAGACAGGGGGCGCGTTTCGAGCAGTACTTC,TRBJ2-7,TRBD1,few,TRBV18
CASSMGGLIYEQYF,TGTGCCAGCAGTATGGGGGGGCTTATCTACGAGCAGTACTTC,TRBJ2-7,-,-,TRBV11-2
CASSYLNRDNGYTF,TGTGCCAGCAGTTATCTAAACAGGGACAATGGCTACACCTTC,TRBJ1-2,-,-,TRBV6-5
CASGTSGSYGQYF,TGTGCCAGCGGGACTAGCGGGAGCTATGGGCAGTACTTC,TRBJ2-7,TRBD2,-,TRBV27
CASSPLDRAFYGYTF,TGTGCCAGCTCACCTCTGGACAGGGCATTTTATGGCTACACCTTC,TRBJ1-2,TRBD1,once,TRBV18
CASSYSGTSLDTQYF,TGTGCCAGCAGTTACTCCGGGACTAGCTTAGATACGCAGTATTTT,TRBJ2-3,TRBD2,-,TRBV6-2/TRBV6-3
CASSQSYIADTQYF,TGTGCCAGCAGCCAGTCGTATATCGCAGATACGCAGTATTTT,TRBJ2-3,-,-,TRBV14